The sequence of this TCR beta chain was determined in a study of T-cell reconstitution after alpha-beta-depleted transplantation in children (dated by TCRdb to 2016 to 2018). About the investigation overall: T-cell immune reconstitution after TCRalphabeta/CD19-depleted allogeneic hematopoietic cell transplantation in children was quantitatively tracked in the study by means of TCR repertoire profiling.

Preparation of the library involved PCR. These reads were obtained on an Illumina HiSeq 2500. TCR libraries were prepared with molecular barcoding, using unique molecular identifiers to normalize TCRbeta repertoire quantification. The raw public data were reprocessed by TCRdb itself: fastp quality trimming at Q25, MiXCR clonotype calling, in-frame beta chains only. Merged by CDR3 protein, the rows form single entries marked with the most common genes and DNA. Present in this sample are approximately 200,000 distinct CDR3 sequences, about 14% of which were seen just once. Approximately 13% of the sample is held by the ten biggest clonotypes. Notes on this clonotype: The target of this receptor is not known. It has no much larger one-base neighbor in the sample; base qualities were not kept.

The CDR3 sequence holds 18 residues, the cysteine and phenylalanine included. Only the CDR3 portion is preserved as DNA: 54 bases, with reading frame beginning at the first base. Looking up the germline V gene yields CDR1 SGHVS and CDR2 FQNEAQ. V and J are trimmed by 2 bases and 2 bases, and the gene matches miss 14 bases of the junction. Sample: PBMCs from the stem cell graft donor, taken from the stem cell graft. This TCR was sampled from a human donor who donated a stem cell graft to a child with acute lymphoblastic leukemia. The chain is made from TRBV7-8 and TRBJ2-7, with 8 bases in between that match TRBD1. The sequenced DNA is TGTGCCAGCAGCTTAAACCGTTGGGACAGGCACTTTACCTACGAGCAGTACTTC. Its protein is CASSLNRWDRHFTYEQYF. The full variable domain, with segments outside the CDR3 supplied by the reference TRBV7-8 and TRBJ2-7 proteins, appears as GAGVSQSPRYKVAKRGQDVALRCDPISGHVSLFWYQQALGQGPEFLTYFQNEAQLDKSGLPSDRFFAERPEGSVSTLKIQRTQQEDSAVYLCASSLNRWDRHFTYEQYFGPGTRLTVT.